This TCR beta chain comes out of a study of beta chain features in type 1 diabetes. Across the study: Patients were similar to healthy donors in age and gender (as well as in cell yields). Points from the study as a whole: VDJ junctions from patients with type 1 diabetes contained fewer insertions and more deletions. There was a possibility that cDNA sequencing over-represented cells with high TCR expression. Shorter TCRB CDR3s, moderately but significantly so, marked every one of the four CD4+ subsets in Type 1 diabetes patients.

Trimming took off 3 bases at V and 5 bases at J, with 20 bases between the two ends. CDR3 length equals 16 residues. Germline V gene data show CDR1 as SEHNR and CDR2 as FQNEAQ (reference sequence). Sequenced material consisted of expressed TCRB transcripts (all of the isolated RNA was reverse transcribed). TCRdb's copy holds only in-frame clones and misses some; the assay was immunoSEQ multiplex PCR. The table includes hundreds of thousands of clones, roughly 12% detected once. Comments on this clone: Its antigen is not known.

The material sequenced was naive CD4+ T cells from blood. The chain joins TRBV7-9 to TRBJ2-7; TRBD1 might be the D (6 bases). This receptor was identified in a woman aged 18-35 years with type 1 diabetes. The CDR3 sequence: CASSFKSGTTKNEQYF. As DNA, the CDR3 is TGTGCCAGCAGCTTCAAATCCGGGACAACTAAGAACGAGCAGTACTTC.